The 25 T cell receptor beta chains below were found in one sample sequenced in a study of Ad26.COV2.S vaccination and SARS-CoV-2 variants. Some clones are missing from TCRdb's copy, which holds only in-frame ones; the method was immunoSEQ multiplex PCR. The sample consists of 300,000 to 400,000 clones, about nine tenths of them appearing once. Described treatment: some 19 received Ad26.COV2.S at low or high dose, single or two shots; 5 received placebo; per-sample allocation not given. Sampling took place 63 days after the first vaccine or placebo injection. The material was peripheral blood, obtained in a trial of Ad26.COV2.S vaccine versus placebo. Receptor source: a person aged 18-60 years who received the Ad26.COV2.S COVID-19 vaccine or a placebo.

CDR3 sequence (DNA): TGTGCCAGCAGATCAAATGAAAAACTGTTTTTT. This codes for CASRSNEKLFF. This chain connects TRBV12-3 or TRBV12-4 to TRBJ1-4; D is unclear. The CDR3 has 11 amino acids. V was clipped by 6 bases and J by 5 bases, with 4 bases between them.

The CDR3 bases are TGTGCCAGCAGCACAGAAGCCTACGAGCAGTACTTC. It is translated as CASSTEAYEQYF. The rearrangement uses TRBV5-4 and TRBJ2-7; no clear D. The V and J ends lost 4 bases and 2 bases respectively, with 7 bases between them. In germline, CDR1 is SGHNT, CDR2 YYREEE (reference sequence). This CDR3 has 12 amino acids. Together with reference TRBV5-4 and TRBJ2-7, the CDR3 gives the full variable domain: ETGVTQSPTHLIKTRGQQVTLRCSSQSGHNTVSWYQQALGQGPQFIFQYYREEENGRGNFPPRFSGLQFPNYSSELNVNALELDDSALYLCASSTEAYEQYFGPGTRLTVT.

This clone was recorded only once. Other DNA sequences within the sample encode an identical CDR3. The V and J genes are TRBV9 and TRBJ2-1, with D perhaps matching TRBD1 (7 bases). The V gene's germline CDR1 is SGDLS and CDR2 YYNGEE. The V end lost 1 base, the J end lost 0 bases, and 11 bases lay between the germline ends. There are 16 residues in the CDR3. The CDR3 region is CASSVSGGSSYNEQFF. As DNA, the CDR3 is TGTGCCAGCAGCGTATCAGGGGGGAGCTCCTACAATGAGCAGTTCTTC.

This chain connects TRBV7-9 to TRBJ2-3; possibly TRBD1 for D (6 bases). This CDR3 has 14 amino acids. Germline V gene lookup returns CDR1 SEHNR and CDR2 FQNEAQ (reference sequence). V shed 5 bases and J shed 4 bases, with 13 bases lying between them. CDR3 loop: CASSPASGADTQYF. The DNA of the CDR3 is TGTGCCAGCAGCCCCGCGTCAGGGGCAGATACGCAGTATTTT.

The chain employs TRBV25-1 and TRBJ1-1, with 11 bases that match TRBD1. This CDR3 comprises 14 residues. CDR1 and CDR2 (germline): MGHDK, SYGVNS. The V segment lost 1 base and the J segment 6 bases; nucleotides outside the gene matches: 1. The CDR3 is CASSEWDRGAEAFF. The CDR3 coding sequence is TGTGCCAGCAGTGAATGGGACAGGGGGGCTGAAGCTTTCTTT.

This chain uses TRBV11-2 with TRBJ2-5; tentative D call: TRBD2 (6 bases). With 2 bases removed from V and 5 bases from J, the gap between germline ends came to 18 bases. CDR1 is SGHAT, CDR2 FQNNGV, per germline. This CDR3 is 16 amino acids long. The CDR3 DNA is TGTGCCAGCAGCTTAAACCCGGGACTTTATGGGGAGACCCAGTACTTC. Translating gives CASSLNPGLYGETQYF.

The CDR3 here is CASSLFRASGANVLTF. The DNA for the CDR3 is TGTGCCAGCAGTTTATTCAGGGCCTCTGGGGCCAACGTCCTGACTTTC. The chain uses TRBV28 and TRBJ2-6; maybe TRBD1 (5 bases). Germline CDR1 MDHEN, CDR2 SYDVKM. The CDR3 length is 16 residues. Trimming stripped 1 base from V and 0 bases from J, with 7 bases between.

About this clone itself: This same CDR3 is encoded by further DNA sequences in the sample. Here the CDR3 reads CSVEGGNTEAFF. DNA of the CDR3: TGCAGCGTTGAAGGGGGTAACACTGAAGCTTTCTTT. The chain couples TRBV29-1 to TRBJ1-1; no definite D call. The CDR3 is 12 amino acids. CDR1 SQVTM and CDR2 ANQGSEA come from the germline V gene. Trimming took off 1 base at V and 2 bases at J, with 5 bases between the two ends.

The V gene is TRBV4-3, the J gene TRBJ1-3; D remains ambiguous. V gave up 0 bases and J gave up 4 bases, with 13 bases separating them. The germline V gene encodes CDR1 LGHNA and CDR2 YSLEER. The CDR3 is 16 amino acids. The CDR3 region has the DNA TGCGCCAGCAGCCAAGATCGAAGCCGAGCAGGAAACACCATATATTTT. The encoded protein is CASSQDRSRAGNTIYF.

J is TRBJ2-2 and V is TRBV7-3; D is unclear. This CDR3 is built from 14 residues. Trimming left V 6 bases short and J 7 bases short, with 15 bases between. The germline V gene has CDR1 SGHTA and CDR2 FQGTGA. This CDR3 reads CASSPTSLGGELFF. For the CDR3, the DNA is TGTGCCAGCAGTCCGACCAGTTTGGGCGGGGAGCTGTTTTTT. Based on the CDR3 plus reference TRBV7-3 and TRBJ2-2, the full variable domain is GAGVSQTPSNKVTEKGKYVELRCDPISGHTALYWYRQSLGQGPEFLIYFQGTGAADDSGLPNDRFFAVRPEGSVSTLKIQRTERGDSAVYLCASSPTSLGGELFFGEGSRLTVL.

The CDR3 nucleotides read TGCGCCAGCAGCTTGGTGGGGGCCACTAATGAAAAACTGTTTTTT. Its protein product is CASSLVGATNEKLFF. This chain joins TRBV5-1 and TRBJ1-4, with D possibly matching TRBD1 (6 bases). Germline-derived CDR1 and CDR2 are SGHRS and YFSETQ. Trimming took off 0 bases at V and 2 bases at J, with 8 bases between the two ends. The CDR3 length is 15 residues. Filled out from reference TRBV5-1 and TRBJ1-4, the complete variable domain reads KAGVTQTPRYLIKTRGQQVTLSCSPISGHRSVSWYQQTPGQGLQFLFEYFSETQRNKGNFPGRFSGRQFSNSRSEMNVSTLELGDSALYLCASSLVGATNEKLFFGSGTQLSVL.

The chain is built from TRBV5-5 and TRBJ1-1; D is uncertain. The CDR3 is 14 residues long. V lost 1 base and J lost 4, with 11 bases in between. From germline, CDR1 is SGHKS and CDR2 YYEKEE (reference sequence). The CDR3 coding sequence is TGTGCCAGCAGCTTGCTGGTGTGGGGCACTGAAGCTTTCTTT. Translating it yields CASSLLVWGTEAFF.

The chain employs TRBV3-1 (or the pseudogene TRBV3-2) and TRBJ2-7; D is undetermined. CDR3 length equals 11 residues. The V and J ends lost 8 bases and 10 bases respectively, with 15 bases between them. Germline loops: CDR1 LGHDT, CDR2 YNNKEL (reference sequence). CDR3 sequence: CASGSLWYQYF. In DNA, the CDR3 is TGTGCCAGCGGCAGCCTTTGGTACCAGTACTTC.

The chain joins TRBV15 to TRBJ2-7; D gene ambiguous. The V end lost 0 bases, the J end lost 3 bases, and 12 bases lay between the germline ends. Germline CDR1 and CDR2: LNHNV and YYDKDF (reference sequence). The CDR3 length is 15 residues. CDR3 region: CATSRDQARVYEQYF. In DNA form, the CDR3 reads TGTGCCACCAGCAGAGACCAGGCTCGGGTCTACGAGCAGTACTTC.

Here the CDR3 reads CASSQGETGPFSGANVLTF. In DNA, the CDR3 is TGTGCCAGCAGCCAAGGGGAGACAGGCCCCTTCTCTGGGGCCAACGTCCTGACTTTC. The rearrangement links TRBV11-2 to TRBJ2-6; D perhaps matches TRBD1 (6 bases). In germline, CDR1 is SGHAT, CDR2 FQNNGV. The CDR3 consists of 19 residues. Trimming stripped 5 bases from V and 0 bases from J, with 20 bases between.

The chain uses TRBV29-1 and TRBJ2-7; a possible D gene is TRBD2 (5 bases). V was cut by 4 bases and J by 2 bases, with 6 bases left in between. Germline CDR1 is SQVTM and CDR2 is ANQGSEA. CDR3 size: 11 residues. The CDR3 nucleotides are TGCAGCGTTGGGGAGACCTACGAGCAGTACTTC. Its translation is CSVGETYEQYF.

V gene TRBV5-4 combines with J gene TRBJ1-5; 7 bases are a match to TRBD1. This CDR3 contains 14 residues. The ends lost 2 bases at V and 3 bases at J; junction bases unmatched: 2. Germline CDR1 is SGHNT and CDR2 is YYREEE (reference sequence). The CDR3 sequence: CASSLQGNNQPQHF. The CDR3 bases are TGTGCCAGCAGCTTACAGGGGAACAATCAGCCCCAGCATTTT.

V usage is TRBV6-2 or TRBV6-3 and J usage is TRBJ1-1, with 9 bases matching TRBD1. Per the germline V gene, CDR1 is MNHEY and CDR2 is SVGEGT. This CDR3 is built from 14 residues. Trimming at V came to 4 bases and at J to 5 bases, leaving 5 bases not matched to a gene. The CDR3 is CASSSGQGSTEAFF. The CDR3 nucleotides read TGTGCCAGCAGTTCGGGACAGGGATCGACTGAAGCTTTCTTT.

The CDR3 sequence: CASSMPPNYGYTF. CDR3 in DNA: TGTGCCAGTAGTATGCCCCCGAACTATGGCTACACCTTC. The rearrangement uses TRBV19 and TRBJ1-2; no clear D gene. The germline V gene has CDR1 LNHDA and CDR2 SQIVND (reference sequence). The V and J ends lost 3 bases and 2 bases respectively, with 7 bases between them. This CDR3 has 13 amino acids.

V gene TRBV10-2 combines with J gene TRBJ1-1, with D tentatively TRBD1 (5 bases). This CDR3 comprises 12 residues. Deletions cut 0 bases from V and 13 bases from J, with 12 bases between. Germline V gives CDR1 WSHSY, CDR2 SAAADI. The CDR3 spells CASSESGLYGFF. CDR3 bases: TGCGCCAGCAGTGAGTCGGGACTTTATGGTTTCTTT.

V usage is TRBV9 and J usage is TRBJ2-1; D possibly corresponds to TRBD2 (6 bases). The CDR3 loop spans 15 amino acids. Germline CDR1 reads SGDLS; CDR2 reads YYNGEE. Trimming left V 0 bases short and J 8 bases short, with 15 bases between. CDR3 DNA sequence: TGTGCCAGCAGCGTAGTTGGCGGGGCTGGAGATGAGCAGTTCTTC. This encodes CASSVVGGAGDEQFF.

The table lists this clone with a count of one. The chain links TRBV7-2 to TRBJ2-4, with 15 bases fitting TRBD2. Trimming took 0 bases from V and 2 from J; bases not matched to a gene: 2. Germline V gene lookup returns CDR1 SGHTA and CDR2 FQGNSA. The CDR3 is made up of 18 amino acids. For the CDR3, the DNA is TGTGCCAGCAGCTTAGCTGGGACTAGCGGGGGGTCCAAAAACATTCAGTACTTC. The encoded protein is CASSLAGTSGGSKNIQYF.

This chain connects TRBV9 to TRBJ1-5; D is possibly TRBD1 (5 bases). The CDR3 is made up of 17 amino acids. Per germline, CDR1 SGDLS and CDR2 YYNGEE. V lost 3 bases to trimming and J lost 2 bases, with 18 bases between them. The CDR3 nucleotides are TGTGCCAGCAGCGGGACCAGTCGGGACGGCTGCAATCAGCCCCAGCATTTT. Its translation is CASSGTSRDGCNQPQHF.

CDR3 residues: CASSLSGTGAYGYTF. CDR3 sequence (DNA): TGTGCCAGCAGCCTCTCTGGGACAGGGGCCTATGGCTACACCTTC. This rearrangement joins TRBV7-9 to TRBJ1-2; 10 bases map to TRBD1. Unmatched junction bases numbered 7, after V lost 5 bases and J lost 4 bases. The CDR3 is 15 residues long. Germline loops: CDR1 SEHNR, CDR2 FQNEAQ (reference sequence).

The CDR3, as DNA: TGTGCCAGCAGTTTCAGCGGGGGGGTGACAGATACGCAGTATTTT. The encoded protein is CASSFSGGVTDTQYF. J is TRBJ2-3 and V is TRBV27, with TRBD2 matching over 10 bases. Germline V lookup: CDR1 MNHEY, CDR2 SMNVEV (reference sequence). The CDR3 is 15 residues long. The ends lost 3 bases at V and 3 bases at J; junction bases unmatched: 3.